This T cell receptor (beta chain) was sequenced for a study of cytomegalovirus exposure and HLA in healthy donors (dated by TCRdb to about 2017). Study-level background: In an earlier analysis of about 560 of the donors, 276 Gb of sequence data and approximately 100 million unique TCR beta sequences from about 190 million T cells were reported. To predict cytomegalovirus infection status, the study combined high-throughput TCR immunosequencing, statistical association of individual TCRs with disease status, and machine learning. Genome-wide SNP genotypes for about 65% of the roughly 670 donors were used in a later genetic analysis, which treated that subset as a discovery cohort. The study used immunosequencing to profile the T cell repertoires of approximately 640 subjects and linked those repertoires to cytomegalovirus serostatus. Every repertoire in the discovery cohort had been generated on one and the same sequencing platform. Alongside the repertoire data, information on donor age, sex, ethnicity and CMV serostatus was compiled. Typing coverage varied by locus: roughly 620-640 donors for A, B, C, DRB1 and DQB1; roughly 520 for DQA1; about 570 for DPA1; 450 to 480 for DPB1. The study aimed to test whether cataloging public T cell receptors could reveal signatures of past pathogen exposure. Of the roughly 410 genotyped donors, 65% to 90% were placed in the genetic ancestry cluster associated with self-reported Caucasian donors. Rather than using new phenotypic data, the later analysis identified candidate immune exposures from TCR beta sequences and from how often those sequences occurred across donors. HLA typing covered class I and class II loci at four-digit resolution. Because of strong linkage in the cohort, roughly five DR-DQ haplotypes were treated as single units for association and clustering. Among about 410 genotyped donors of the cohort, an average of about 220,000 unique TCR beta nucleotide sequences was sequenced per donor, of which approximately 18% were non-productive. To study patterns of TCR occurrence, a later analysis re-analyzed previously published TCR beta repertoires from 500 to 850 donors and added high-resolution HLA genotyping. In addition to the first cohort of 666 subjects, a separate validation cohort of 120 different subjects was used. An earlier analysis of 587 of the donors used high-throughput TCR beta sequencing to judge whether each TCR beta V gene segment behaved as functional or pseudogenic. An early release that covered approximately 600 HLA-typed donors contained around 330 gigabases of sequencing data and tens of millions of unique TCR sequences. Study-level results and caveats: The classifier was reported to diagnose cytomegalovirus status with high specificity and sensitivity in both the original cohort and the validation cohort. The only immune exposure information available for the cohort was CMV serostatus. A later analysis found that most CMV-associated TCR beta chains appeared HLA-restricted, with HLA associations seemingly driven largely by CMV exposure. A few of the identified cytomegalovirus-associated TCR beta chains were confirmed in vitro to be specific for cytomegalovirus antigens. Across donors, most TCR sequences were observed very rarely, whereas some public TCRs were present in many individuals. The study gave a list of 150 to 200 TCR beta chains associated with cytomegalovirus. V-gene and J-gene trimming of TCR beta chains was associated with a missense DCLRE1C variant in a later genetic analysis, and the association was replicated in an independent cohort. In a later analysis, several top co-occurrence clusters were reported to appear linked to parvovirus B19, influenza, CMV and Epstein-Barr virus. A further reported finding was that TCR beta sequences accurately predicted the HLA-A and HLA-B alleles for most subjects in the first cohort. In this cohort, only TCR beta chains were sequenced, and detectable features were limited by the absence of alpha or paired-chain data. Roughly uniform sequencing depth across donors was assumed in presence/absence analyses, although this assumption may not hold. Some IMGT-functional V segments, including TRBV6-2 and TRBV6-3, could not be told apart with the 87-base-pair reads, so those segments were excluded. A later analysis found that TCR association rates varied across HLA loci, with DRB1 alleles showing the most associated TCRs and HLA-C alleles the fewest. The sequencing pipeline was judged likely to have produced a cluster of highly shared sequence variants as a technical artifact. At a false discovery rate of 0.05, a later analysis linked about 16,000 TCR beta sequences to specific HLA alleles. In an earlier analysis of 500 to 650 of the donors, most TCR beta V segments appeared in productive rearrangements about 87% or about 30% of the time, broadly matching IMGT annotations. In a later analysis, HLA-associated TCR beta chains showed more clonal expansion and lower generation probabilities than non-associated chains that were equally common. According to a later genetic analysis, donors in an Asian-associated ancestry cluster had fewer N-insertions in productive TCRs than the roughly 700-donor mean. It was suggested by the authors that the approach could potentially be generalized to other disease states and immunological phenotypes. Correlated functional status among segregating V segments might reflect linkage disequilibrium, but an unknown experimental factor could not be ruled out. Because HLA typing was unavailable for some donors at each locus, only the typed subset was used in association tests. When HLA alleles, especially DR and DQ, strongly co-occurred, attributing TCR associations to individual alleles was difficult. The earlier analysis of a few hundred of the donors excluded roughly 17 rarely observed V segments, including chromosome 9 orphons, because counts were too low.

The library relied on the immunoSEQ multiplex PCR assay. For the multiplex PCR, a mixture combining 60 forward primers for TCR Vbeta segments and 13 reverse primers for TCR Jbeta segments was used. Amplification of the CDR3 region of rearranged TCR beta genes was performed with a multiplex PCR assay on genomic DNA. The amplified TCR beta libraries were sequenced on the Illumina HiSeq System as 87-base-pair reads. Concerning the study's data processing: A later analysis counted about 80 million unique TCR beta chains across the 550 to 750 repertoires, and roughly 10 million of these chains were shared by at least two donors. A nearest-neighbor algorithm error-corrected the raw reads and collapsed the reads into unique sequences, merging closely related sequences to remove PCR and sequencing errors. To assign V, D and J gene segments, CDR3 sequences were aligned to IMGT reference sequences. For a sequence to be retained, a match of at least six nucleotides was required to both a V gene segment and a J gene segment. Rearrangements were classified as productive when the CDR3 lacked stop codons and remained in frame with V and J, and all other rearrangements were classified as non-productive. Following IMGT convention, CDR3 was defined as the stretch from the second conserved V-encoded cysteine up to the conserved J-encoded phenylalanine. In an earlier analysis of roughly 610 of the donors, sequences lacking an unambiguous match to a single V gene segment were excluded. An earlier analysis of approximately 590 of the donors classified V segments as functional when productive rearrangements were above 56.7% and as segregating when the standard deviation between donors was above 5%. To diagnose cytomegalovirus status from the catalog of TCR beta chain sequences, a statistical classification framework was built. V and J gene assignment, in a later analysis, came from comparing TCR nucleotide sequences with IMGT/GENE-DB human TR gene sequences. The TCRdist pipeline was used in a later analysis to assign CDR3 sequences and most-parsimonious VDJ recombination scenarios. A later analysis defined each TCR beta chain by its CDR3 amino acid sequence plus V-gene family, and excluded reads lacking a unique V-gene family. A later analysis removed several hundred highly shared, low-generation-probability nucleotide sequences to deal with suspected cross-contamination and a sequencing artifact. In a later analysis, a clonal expansion index was calculated for each public chain from normalized within-repertoire ranks of inferred template counts. A later analysis computed generation probabilities with a VDJ recombination model fitted to out-of-frame rearrangements, and checked the results against IGoR. In a later analysis, TCR-TCR, TCR-HLA and TCR-CMV co-occurrence was scored with hypergeometric tests, and a repertoire-size bias correction was applied to TCR pairs. In a later analysis, false discovery rates were estimated by permuting HLA or CMV assignments 20 times. In a later analysis, co-occurring TCRs were grouped using DBSCAN, and TCRdist sequence similarity was added for clustering within HLA-allele-positive subsets. Co-occurrence clustering excluded repertoires with fewer than 30,000 or more than 120,000 public chains, plus five with anomalous nucleotide sharing. TCRdb carries this immuneACCESS record with in-frame sequences only. Its versions omit some clonotypes, under half of them owing to an unresolved V gene in the studies checked, with the rest unexplained. For V, J and clone size, that table is used; D and trimming come from the DNA. For this sample the table gives about 170,000 clones, of which around 83% were detected only once. The top ten clones comprise less than 1% of the sample.

V drops 4 bases and J drops 0 bases, leaving 13 bases in between. Via the germline V gene, CDR1 is SNHLY and CDR2 FYNNEI. The CDR3 goes from the cysteine to the phenylalanine over 16 residues. The kept DNA is CDR3 alone, 48 bases in frame from the first base. The cohort consisted of more than 650 healthy bone marrow donors. At the time of sampling, every cohort member was nominally healthy, though immune exposures that went unrecorded were likely present. The donor tested CMV seropositive and was one of the 289 seropositive cohort members. A peripheral blood sample was collected from each donor, and TCR beta sequencing was performed on peripheral blood mononuclear cells. The Qiagen DNeasy Blood Extraction Kit was used to extract genomic DNA from the blood cell samples. The table lists this clone with a count of one. Its antigen remains undetermined. No clone much larger than this one lies a single base away; base qualities are absent.

Sample: PBMCs. The receptor chain draws on TRBV2 and TRBJ1-5, with TRBD1 tentatively as D gene (5 bases match). This sequence originates from a girl between 2 and 10 years old in good health and CMV-seropositive. The nucleotide sequence is TGTGCCAGCAGTGTGACAGTGAACGCTAGCAATCAGCCCCAGCATTTT. Translated, this gives CASSVTVNASNQPQHF.